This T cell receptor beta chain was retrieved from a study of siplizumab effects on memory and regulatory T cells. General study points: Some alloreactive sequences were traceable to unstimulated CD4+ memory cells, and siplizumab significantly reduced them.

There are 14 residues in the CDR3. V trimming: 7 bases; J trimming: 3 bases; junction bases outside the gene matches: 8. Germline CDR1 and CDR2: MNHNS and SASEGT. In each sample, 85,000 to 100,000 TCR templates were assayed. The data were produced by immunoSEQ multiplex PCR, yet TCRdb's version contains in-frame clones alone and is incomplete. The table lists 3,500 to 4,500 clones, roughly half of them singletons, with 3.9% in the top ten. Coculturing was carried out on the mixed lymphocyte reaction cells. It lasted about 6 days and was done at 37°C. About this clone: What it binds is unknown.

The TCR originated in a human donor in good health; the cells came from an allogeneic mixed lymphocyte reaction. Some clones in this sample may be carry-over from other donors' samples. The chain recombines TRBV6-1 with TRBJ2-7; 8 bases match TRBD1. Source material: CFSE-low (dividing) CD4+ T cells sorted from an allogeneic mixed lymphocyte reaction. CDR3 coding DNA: TGTGCCAGCAAACTGGACAGGGTGAACTACGAGCAGTACTTC. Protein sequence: CASKLDRVNYEQYF.